A selection of T cell receptor beta chains follows, all from one sample in a study of blood T cell repertoires in COVID-19. The assay was immunoSEQ multiplex PCR, and TCRdb's table has in-frame clones only and misses some. The sample has around 67,000 clones; about 86% are singletons. The specimen sequenced was peripheral blood. These TCRs come from a woman at least 80 years old with active or convalescent COVID-19. The CDR3 runs from the conserved cysteine through the conserved F or W. A D gene is named only where the DNA matches it firmly. The listing skips clone size in some rows; elsewhere it reads once, few, many or a size class.

D	V	size	length	J	DNA	CDR3
.	TRBV15	.	14	TRBJ1-1	TGTGCCACCAGCAGAGATCTGGGGGGGGCTGAAGCTTTCTTT	CATSRDLGGAEAFF
TRBD1	TRBV19	.	15	TRBJ1-4	TGTGCCAGTAGTAGACAGGGGTTAGGGGATGAAAAACTGTTTTTT	CASSRQGLGDEKLFF
.	TRBV6-4	.	14	TRBJ1-2	TGTGCCAGCAGTGGGGCAGGGTCAGCCGATGGCTACACCTTC	CASSGAGSADGYTF
.	TRBV19	.	13	TRBJ1-1	TGTGCCAGTAGTTTCAGGGGCTTGACTGAAGCTTTCTTT	CASSFRGLTEAFF
.	TRBV14	.	17	TRBJ2-5	TGTGCCAGCAGCCCCATTTTCGTGGGTCCAGGGTACGAGACCCAGTACTTC	CASSPIFVGPGYETQYF
.	TRBV5-6	.	13	TRBJ2-3	TGTGCCAGCAGCTGGAGCCGGACAGATACGCAGTATTTT	CASSWSRTDTQYF
TRBD1	TRBV7-9	once	15	TRBJ2-7	TGTGCCAGCAGCACCGGGACAGGGGGCTTCTACGAGCAGTACTTC	CASSTGTGGFYEQYF
.	TRBV4-2	.	15	TRBJ1-4	TGTGCCAGCAGCCAAGATGGGAGGAGTGAGGAAAAACTGTTTTTT	CASSQDGRSEEKLFF
TRBD2	TRBV6-1	.	17	TRBJ2-2	TGTGCCAGCAGTGGAGGACTAGCGGGATCCCCCACCGGGGAGCTGTTTTTT	CASSGGLAGSPTGELFF
.	TRBV29-1	.	14	TRBJ1-4	TGCAGCGTTGAAGGCGGACAGACTAATGAAAAACTGTTTTTT	CSVEGGQTNEKLFF
.	TRBV11-3	.	11	TRBJ1-6	TGTGCCAGCAGCTGGCCTCCACCCCTCCACTTT	CASSWPPPLHF
.	TRBV11-3	once	14	TRBJ1-6	TGTGCCAGCAGCTTAGGCCCAGGAAACTCACCCCTCCACTTT	CASSLGPGNSPLHF
TRBD1	TRBV19	few	16	TRBJ1-5	TGTGCCAGTAGTATCCAAAGGACAGGCCTCGCTCAGCCCCAGCATTTT	CASSIQRTGLAQPQHF
TRBD1	TRBV24-1	.	15	TRBJ1-1	TGTGCCACCAGTGATTCAAGGACAGGGGACACTGAAGCTTTCTTT	CATSDSRTGDTEAFF
.	TRBV11-2	.	14	TRBJ1-1	TGTGCCAGCAGCTTAAGTGCGGGGAACGCTGAAGCTTTCTTT	CASSLSAGNAEAFF
.	TRBV23-1	.	11	TRBJ2-2	TGCGCCAGCAGTGTAGGGACAGAGCTGTTTTTT	CASSVGTELFF
.	TRBV20-1	.	11	TRBJ1-3	TGCAGTGCCTTTTTCGGAAACACCATATATTTT	CSAFFGNTIYF
.	TRBV7-9	.	15	TRBJ1-2	TGTGCCAGCAGCCCAACCGGCCAGAGGAACTATGGCTACACCTTC	CASSPTGQRNYGYTF
.	TRBV5-1	medium-sized	14	TRBJ1-1	TGCGCCAGCAGTCCGGACTGGGTGAACACTGAAGCTTTCTTT	CASSPDWVNTEAFF
.	TRBV29-1	.	12	TRBJ1-1	TGCAGCGTTGCGGCCGGGGAGACTGAAGCTTTCTTT	CSVAAGETEAFF
TRBD2	TRBV6-2/TRBV6-3	.	16	TRBJ2-5	TGTGCCAGCAGTTACTCCAGGGAGGGGTACCAAGAGACCCAGTACTTC	CASSYSREGYQETQYF
.	TRBV5-5	.	16	TRBJ2-3	TGTGCCAGCAGTTCTACAATTAGCGGAGGCGGGGATACGCAGTATTTT	CASSSTISGGGDTQYF
.	TRBV25-1	.	15	TRBJ1-1	TGTGCCAGCAGTGAACCAGGGGCCTTGAACACTGAAGCTTTCTTT	CASSEPGALNTEAFF
TRBD1	TRBV2	.	14	TRBJ1-2	TGTGCCAGCAGTTTGGACAGGGGTGGTTATGGCTACACCTTC	CASSLDRGGYGYTF
TRBD1	TRBV12-5	once	15	TRBJ1-5	TGTGCTAGTGGTCCGGACAGGGTGGCAAATCAGCCCCAGCATTTT	CASGPDRVANQPQHF
TRBD1	TRBV10-3	.	15	TRBJ1-5	TGTGCCATCAAAGAGGGACAGGGCAGCAATCAGCCCCAGCATTTT	CAIKEGQGSNQPQHF
TRBD2	TRBV7-2	few	16	TRBJ2-4	TGTGCCAGCAGCACAAGGACTAGCGGGACGGGGTACATTCAGTACTTC	CASSTRTSGTGYIQYF
.	TRBV11-2	.	12	TRBJ2-5	TGTGCCACCCCGACAGCCCAAGAGACCCAGTACTTC	CATPTAQETQYF
.	TRBV4-3	.	17	TRBJ1-3	TGCGCCAGCAGCATTGGCGCAGGGGAAGGTTCTGGAAACACCATATATTTT	CASSIGAGEGSGNTIYF
.	TRBV20-1	.	16	TRBJ2-1	TGCAGTGCTAGTGGACACCCCGGGAGAGCGGCAAATGAGCAGTTCTTC	CSASGHPGRAANEQFF
TRBD2	TRBV9	.	15	TRBJ2-1	TGTGCCAGCAGCTCCGTAGCGGGCCCAAAGGATGAGCAGTTCTTC	CASSSVAGPKDEQFF
.	TRBV27	.	12	TRBJ2-2	TGTGCCAGCAGTTGGAGCGGCGGGGAGCTGTTTTTT	CASSWSGGELFF
.	TRBV14	few	14	TRBJ1-2	TGTGCCAGCAGCCAAGAAACAGGGCCGGGGGGCTACACCTTC	CASSQETGPGGYTF
.	TRBV5-1	few	14	TRBJ2-3	TGCGCCAGCAACCTAGTGGATAGCACAGATACGCAGTATTTT	CASNLVDSTDTQYF
.	TRBV5-1	once	15	TRBJ2-1	TGCGCCAGCAGCTATTCAGGGGGGTCATACAATGAGCAGTTCTTC	CASSYSGGSYNEQFF
.	TRBV25-1	.	14	TRBJ1-2	TGTGCCAGCAGTGACCCAGGGCAGGACTATGGCTACACCTTC	CASSDPGQDYGYTF
.	TRBV6-5	medium-sized	14	TRBJ1-1	TGTGCCAGCAGTATACATCTCATGAACACTGAAGCTTTCTTT	CASSIHLMNTEAFF
.	TRBV19	.	13	TRBJ2-3	TGTGCCAGTAGTTTGCGGTATATGAATACGCAGTATTTT	CASSLRYMNTQYF
.	TRBV4-1	.	14	TRBJ1-2	TGCGCCAGCAGCCAAGACCGGAACAGCTATGGCTACACCTTC	CASSQDRNSYGYTF
TRBD2	TRBV11-2	.	17	TRBJ2-5	TGTGCCAGCAGCTTAGGGCCTAGCGGGAGTGGGCAAGAGACCCAGTACTTC	CASSLGPSGSGQETQYF
.	TRBV7-9	.	17	TRBJ2-1	TGTGCCAGCAGCCCCGGGGGGCTAGCGGATGTCCGGGATGAGCAGTTCTTC	CASSPGGLADVRDEQFF
.	TRBV5-4	.	13	TRBJ1-2	TGTGCCAGCAGCTTTGACAGTAACTATGGCTACACCTTC	CASSFDSNYGYTF
TRBD2	TRBV5-4	.	18	TRBJ2-1	TGTGCCAGCAGCTTGACTTCTCTAGCGGGGTCCTCCTACAATGAGCAGTTCTTC	CASSLTSLAGSSYNEQFF
.	TRBV24-1	.	15	TRBJ2-1	TGTGCCACCAGTTCCCGCGGGAACTCTTACAATGAGCAGTTCTTC	CATSSRGNSYNEQFF
.	TRBV5-1	.	16	TRBJ1-1	TGCGCCAGCAGCTTGGGCGCCCGCAGGCCCAACACTGAAGCTTTCTTT	CASSLGARRPNTEAFF
TRBD1	TRBV28	.	14	TRBJ2-3	TGTGCCAGCAGGGGGACAGTTAGCACAGATACGCAGTATTTT	CASRGTVSTDTQYF
.	TRBV5-8	.	13	TRBJ1-2	TGTGCCAGCAGCCTTGAGGGTGCAAATGGCTACACCTTC	CASSLEGANGYTF
.	TRBV7-2	.	12	TRBJ2-1	TGTGCCAGCAGCTTACGGTCAAATGAGCAGTTCTTC	CASSLRSNEQFF
TRBD1	TRBV7-9	.	14	TRBJ2-5	TGTGCCAGCAGCTTTTTTAGAGGGGGCGAGACCCAGTACTTC	CASSFFRGGETQYF
.	TRBV5-1	.	16	TRBJ2-3	TGCGCCAGCAGCTTGGAACCCCAAAGAGGGACAGATACGCAGTATTTT	CASSLEPQRGTDTQYF
TRBD1	TRBV5-6	.	18	TRBJ1-5	TGTGCCAGCAGCTCAAATAGACAGGGACTTCTCAGCAATCAGCCCCAGCATTTT	CASSSNRQGLLSNQPQHF
.	TRBV10-3	.	13	TRBJ1-1	TGTGCCATCAGTGGGACAGCGAACACTGAAGCTTTCTTT	CAISGTANTEAFF
.	TRBV27	.	16	TRBJ1-1	TGTGCCAGCAGTCCGAGACAGATACTACTGAACACTGAAGCTTTCTTT	CASSPRQILLNTEAFF
TRBD1	TRBV27	.	15	TRBJ1-4	TGTGCCAGCAGTTTACAAAGGGGGCTTAATGAAAAACTGTTTTTT	CASSLQRGLNEKLFF
TRBD1	TRBV4-2	.	15	TRBJ1-4	TGTGCCAGCAGCCAACTACAGGGGGCGGTTGAAAAACTGTTTTTT	CASSQLQGAVEKLFF